Detailed here is one TCR beta chain. Its antigen specificity is not known. The sample holds no much larger clone one base away, and base qualities are not on file. The sample comes from a study of beta chain features in type 1 diabetes (dated 2018 in TCRdb). Background for the entire study: Mean age, gender distribution, total cell number and subset yield did not differ between patients and healthy donors. A total of roughly 99 million sorted cells were examined across all samples, and the number of cells per subset was strongly correlated with RNA yield. The study compared TCRB repertoires of sorted circulating CD4+ T cell subsets between recently diagnosed type 1 diabetes patients and matched healthy donors. Naive and central memory subsets were obtained from all 28 donors, but regulatory and stem cell-like memory subsets were isolated from only 8 patients and roughly eight healthy donors. The paper as a whole reports these results and caveats: PCR might favor shorter templates, but patient and control samples were amplified and corrected together, so any skew would affect both groups equally. At VDJ recombination sites, type 1 diabetes patients had fewer insertions and more deleted nucleotides, which implies abnormalities in thymic rearrangement. Because small numbers of individuals were included in the HLA sub-analyses, any influence of HLA type on TCRB rearrangement was left unresolved. Naive, central memory and regulatory TCRB repertoires appeared more similar among patients than among healthy donors. Because cDNA was sequenced instead of genomic DNA, activated cells with high expression could be over-represented, although the groups did not differ in activation or CD3 levels. Type 1 diabetes patients showed a moderate but significant shortening of TCRB CDR3 length in all four CD4+ subsets.

Deletion took 0 bases off V and 2 bases off J, with a span of 15 bases between the germline ends. The CDR3 holds 17 amino acids from the cysteine to the phenylalanine. The entry retains the CDR3 DNA only, 51 bases that are in frame from base 1. Looking up the germline V gene yields CDR1 LGHNA and CDR2 YSLEER. All of the isolated RNA was reverse transcribed with the High Capacity cDNA Reverse Transcription Kit, so expressed TCRB transcripts were sequenced. Naive, central memory and regulatory T cell samples underwent deep immunoSEQ sequencing, averaging about 3.3 million total reads per sample. Sorted cells were lysed in RLT buffer and RNA was extracted with DNase-treated RNeasy Micro or Mini kits, depending on cell number. To prevent cross-contamination, each cell subset was processed individually, whereas patient and healthy donor samples were processed jointly. The immunoSEQ multiplex PCR was used to amplify TCRB sequences from cDNA, generating 87-bp fragments that spanned the CDR3 region. The amplicons were sequenced using the Illumina HiSeq platform. In the paper's pipeline: PCR bias was corrected computationally using synthetic template baselines, and reads within Hamming distance 2 were collapsed, with unmergeable singletons discarded. By aligning reads against IMGT, V, D and J genes, CDR3 length, and insertions or deletions at six rearrangement sites were assigned. Within each subset, clonotype counts were normalized to sorted cell number, and only after that were true diversity and Gini coefficients computed with the tcR R package. The overlap coefficient, calculated on TCRB nucleotide sequences, was used to measure repertoire sharing. In its TCRdb copy, this immuneACCESS table keeps in-frame sequences only and misses some clones. Where compared with another copy, unresolved V genes explain less than half of these, and the others have no known cause. V, J and clone size are taken as reported in that table, and D and trimming were inferred from the DNA itself. For this sample the table gives 130,000 or so clones, of which about a sixth were detected only once. In total, the top ten clones hold over 2% of the sample.

A single peripheral blood draw of around 0.11 L on average was collected from each donor into heparinised tubes. A BD FACSAria II was used to sort naive, central memory, regulatory and stem cell-like memory CD4+ T cells with a panel that included CD45RO, CCR7, CD25, CD127, CD95 and CD27. Purity was above 95% for every sorted population. PBMCs were isolated immediately by Lymphoprep density gradient centrifugation and stained directly without culture. Samples were stained and sorted in pairs, with one healthy donor and one patient per experiment, so that batch effects were minimized. Sequenced: central memory CD4+ T cells from blood. The origin of this receptor is a man aged 25-45 years with type 1 diabetes. The chain joins TRBV4-3 to TRBJ2-3; the best D guess is TRBD2, with 7 bases matching. The CDR3 has the sequence CASSQDPAGAPTDTQYF. Here is the DNA: TGCGCCAGCAGCCAAGACCCGGCGGGGGCCCCCACAGATACGCAGTATTTT.